What follows are 8 T cell receptor beta chains derived from one specimen sequenced in a study of human T cells and chemical hapten exposure. Each CDR3 protein is one row after TCRdb ran MiXCR on the RACE reads. The sample lists 150,000 to 200,000 distinct CDR3 sequences; about 14% were seen once. Time point specified: patch test 1, 2 weeks after DPC sensitization. The sample's treatment: therapeutic diphenylcyclopropenone sensitization with weekly scalp DPC. This sample comprised whole blood, obtained in connection with sensitization to the hapten diphenylcyclopropenone (DPC). These receptors were taken from a woman aged 25 to 39 with alopecia areata. Some clones in this sample may be carry-over from other donors' samples.

This chain links TRBV4-3 with TRBJ2-1; TRBD2 is a possible D gene (6 bases). Germline V CDR1 and CDR2: LGHNA, YSLEER. The CDR3 is 16 residues long. V was shortened by 0 bases and J by 4 bases, with 13 bases between the two germline ends. Written as DNA, the CDR3 is TGCGCCAGCAGCCAAGAGCTCCTAGCGCTTTACAATGAGCAGTTCTTC. Translated: CASSQELLALYNEQFF.

A few counts support this clonotype. This rearrangement joins TRBV11-2 to TRBJ2-5; D is unclear. The CDR3 sequence is 11 residues long. Germline V gene sequence: CDR1 SGHAT, CDR2 FQNNGV. The germline V and J ends were trimmed by 5 bases and 5 bases, with 6 bases remaining between them. CDR3 bases: TGTGCCAGCAGCCAAAGTGAGACCCAGTACTTC. This gives the protein CASSQSETQYF.

The chain recombines TRBV5-4 with TRBJ2-1; no definite D call. The germline V gene has CDR1 SGHNT and CDR2 YYREEE (reference sequence). The CDR3 is made up of 13 amino acids. V lost 2 bases to trimming and J lost 8 bases, with 11 bases between them. The CDR3 reads CASSFTNSHEQFF. The DNA for the CDR3 is TGTGCCAGCAGCTTCACAAATAGCCATGAGCAGTTCTTC.

This clonotype appeared a few times. The genes are TRBV7-9 and TRBJ2-7; TRBD2 matches 7 bases. The V gene end was trimmed by 5 bases and the J gene end by 0 bases; junction bases not matched to a gene: 1. Germline V gene data show CDR1 as SEHNR and CDR2 as FQNEAQ (reference sequence). The CDR3 is 13 residues long. CDR3 region: CASSTSVSYEQYF. The CDR3 region has the DNA TGTGCCAGCAGCACTAGCGTCTCCTACGAGCAGTACTTC.

The sample holds many counts of this clonotype. V usage is TRBV12-3 or TRBV12-4 and J usage is TRBJ1-1; D unclear. The ends were cut back, 10 bases at V and 3 bases at J, with 12 bases in the middle. This CDR3 comprises 12 residues. The CDR3 DNA reads as TGTGCCACCAATCTTAGGGACACTGAAGCTTTCTTT. This sequence encodes CATNLRDTEAFF.

This rearrangement joins TRBV28 to TRBJ1-1, with TRBD1 matching over 7 bases. The CDR3 covers 13 residues. Germline assignment: CDR1 MDHEN and CDR2 SYDVKM. The junction had 6 bases not matched to a gene; V was cut back by 11 bases and J by 0 bases. Here the CDR3 DNA reads TGTGCCCTCACAGGGGCGTTGAACACTGAAGCTTTCTTT. Translation: CALTGALNTEAFF.

This rearrangement joins TRBV4-2 to TRBJ2-3; D unclear. The CDR3 contains 12 residues. Trimming took 0 bases from V and 8 from J, leaving 6 bases between them. Per germline, CDR1 LGHNA and CDR2 YNFKEQ. This CDR3 reads CASSQEEGTQYF. The DNA of the CDR3 is TGTGCCAGCAGCCAAGAGGAAGGTACGCAGTATTTT.

The chain employs TRBV7-9 and TRBJ2-4; the D call may be TRBD1 or TRBD2 (5 bases each). Germline CDR1 reads SEHNR; CDR2 reads FQNEAQ (reference sequence). Trimming pared 4 bases from V and 5 bases from J, leaving 12 bases between. The CDR3 consists of 14 residues. The CDR3 spells CASSSQGSENIQYF. In DNA form, the CDR3 reads TGTGCCAGCAGCTCCCAGGGTAGCGAAAACATTCAGTACTTC. Supplemented by reference TRBV7-9 and TRBJ2-4, the full variable domain reads DTGVSQNPRHKITKRGQNVTFRCDPISEHNRLYWYRQTLGQGPEFLTYFQNEAQLEKSRLLSDRFSAERPKGSFSTLEIQRTEQGDSAMYLCASSSQGSENIQYFGAGTRLSVL.